This note documents a single TCR beta chain sequence. The antigen remains unidentified. The sample originates from a study of T cell responses to AZD1222 COVID-19 vaccine. Findings and caveats of the study: Females made up more of the donors, who were largely white British, and clonal diversity may have come out too low.

Both about-4-week and about-12-week second-dose recipients were combined. Between the trimmed V and J ends, which lost 3 bases and 5 bases, there was a span of 11 bases. CDR3 length: 14 amino acids. Germline V CDR1 and CDR2: KGHSH, LQKENI. Some clones are missing from TCRdb's copy, which holds only in-frame ones; the method was immunoSEQ multiplex PCR. The profile shows 120,000 or so clones, just over 90% of them singletons. The sequence was collected from an adult who received the AZD1222 COVID-19 vaccine. Here the sequenced sample was peripheral blood, taken 28 days after the second AZD1222 dose. The rearrangement joins TRBV18 to TRBJ1-5; D is perhaps TRBD1 (6 bases). The CDR3 loop reads CASSPSDSHQPQHF. The CDR3 bases are TGTGCCAGCTCACCTTCGGACAGCCATCAGCCCCAGCATTTT.